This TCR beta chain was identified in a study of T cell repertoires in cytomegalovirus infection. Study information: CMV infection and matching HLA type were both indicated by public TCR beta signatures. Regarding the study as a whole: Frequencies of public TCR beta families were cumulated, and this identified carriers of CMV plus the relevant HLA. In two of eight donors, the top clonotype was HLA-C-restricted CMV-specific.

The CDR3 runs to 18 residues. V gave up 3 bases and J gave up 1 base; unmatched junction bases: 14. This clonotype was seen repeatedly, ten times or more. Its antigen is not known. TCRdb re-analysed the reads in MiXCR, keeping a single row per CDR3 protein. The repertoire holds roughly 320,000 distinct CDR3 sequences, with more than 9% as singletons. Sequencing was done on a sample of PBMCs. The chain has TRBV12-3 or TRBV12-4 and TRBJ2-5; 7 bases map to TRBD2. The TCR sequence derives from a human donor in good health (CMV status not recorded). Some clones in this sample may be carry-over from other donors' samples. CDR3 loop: CASSFFSVGGESQETQYF. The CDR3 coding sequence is TGTGCCAGCAGTTTTTTTTCCGTGGGGGGGGAATCCCAAGAGACCCAGTACTTC.